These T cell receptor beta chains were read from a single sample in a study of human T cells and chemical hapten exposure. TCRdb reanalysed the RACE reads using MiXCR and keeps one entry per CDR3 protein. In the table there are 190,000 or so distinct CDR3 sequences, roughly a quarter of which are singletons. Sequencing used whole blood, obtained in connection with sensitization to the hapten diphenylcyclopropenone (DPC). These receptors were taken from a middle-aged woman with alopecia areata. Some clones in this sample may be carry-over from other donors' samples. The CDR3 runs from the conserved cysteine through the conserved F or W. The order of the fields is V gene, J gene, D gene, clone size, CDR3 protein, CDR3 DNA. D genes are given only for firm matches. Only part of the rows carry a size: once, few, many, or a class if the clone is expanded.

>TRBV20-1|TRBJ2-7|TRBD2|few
CSATPPAGGAYEQYF
TGCAGTGCTACTCCACCAGCGGGAGGAGCCTACGAGCAGTACTTC
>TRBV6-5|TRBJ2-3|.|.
CASRAASTDTQYF
TGTGCCAGCAGGGCGGCTAGCACAGATACGCAGTATTTT
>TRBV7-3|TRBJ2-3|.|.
CASSTTGPDTQYF
TGTGCCAGCAGCACGACAGGCCCAGATACGCAGTATTTT
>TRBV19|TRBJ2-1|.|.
CASSTGLGEQFF
TGTGCCAGTAGTACAGGGCTGGGTGAGCAGTTCTTC
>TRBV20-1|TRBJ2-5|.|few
CSARDGGRGETQYF
TGCAGTGCTAGAGATGGGGGGCGGGGAGAGACCCAGTACTTC
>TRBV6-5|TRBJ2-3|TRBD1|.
CASSYSYRGEADTQYF
TGTGCCAGCAGTTACTCGTACAGGGGAGAGGCAGATACGCAGTATTTT
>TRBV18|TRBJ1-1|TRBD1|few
CASSPITRQGKNTEAFF
TGTGCCAGCTCACCCATAACAAGACAGGGGAAGAACACTGAAGCTTTCTTT
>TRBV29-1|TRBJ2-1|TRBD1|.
CSVSGISGTVYNEQFF
TGCAGCGTTTCAGGGATTTCCGGGACAGTATACAATGAGCAGTTCTTC
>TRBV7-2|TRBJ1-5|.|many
CASSLQGGQPQHF
TGTGCCAGCAGCTTGCAAGGCGGACAGCCCCAGCATTTT
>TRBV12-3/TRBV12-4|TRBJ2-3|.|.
CASSTDVGKTDTQYF
TGTGCCAGCAGTACCGACGTGGGTAAGACAGATACGCAGTATTTT
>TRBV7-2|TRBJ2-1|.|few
CASSLYRANPQFF
TGTGCCAGCAGCTTATACCGGGCCAACCCACAGTTCTTC
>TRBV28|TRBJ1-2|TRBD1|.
CASSAGTGGYGYTF
TGTGCCAGCAGTGCGGGGACAGGGGGCTATGGCTACACCTTC
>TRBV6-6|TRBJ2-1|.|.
CASSRGTPNEQFF
TGTGCCAGCAGCCGAGGGACGCCGAATGAGCAGTTCTTC
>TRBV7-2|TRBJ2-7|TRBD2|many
CASSLAPRTSDEQYF
TGTGCCAGCAGCTTAGCGCCAAGGACTAGCGACGAGCAGTACTTC
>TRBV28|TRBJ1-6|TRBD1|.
CASSYGTGPNSPLHF
TGTGCCAGCAGTTACGGGACAGGGCCTAATTCACCCCTCCACTTT
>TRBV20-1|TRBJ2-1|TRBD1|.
CSALQGQAFNEQFF
TGCAGTGCTCTCCAGGGACAGGCCTTCAATGAGCAGTTCTTC
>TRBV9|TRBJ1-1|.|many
CASSEAWAANMNTEAFF
TGTGCCAGCAGCGAGGCCTGGGCCGCGAACATGAACACTGAAGCTTTCTTT
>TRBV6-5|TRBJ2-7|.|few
CASSRKGFGEQYF
TGTGCCAGCAGCAGGAAGGGGTTTGGCGAGCAGTACTTC
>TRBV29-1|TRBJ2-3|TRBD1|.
CGVSSGTGGTDTQYF
TGCGGCGTTTCTTCCGGGACAGGGGGCACAGATACGCAGTATTTT
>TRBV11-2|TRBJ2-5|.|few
CASSLVWDPSAAQYF
TGTGCCAGCAGCTTAGTCTGGGACCCCTCCGCGGCCCAGTACTTC
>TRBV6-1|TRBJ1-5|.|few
CASSEEHYQPQHF
TGTGCCAGCAGTGAGGAGCACTATCAGCCCCAGCATTTT
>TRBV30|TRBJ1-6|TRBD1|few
CAWRIRGLGSPLHF
TGTGCCTGGAGGATCAGGGGGTTAGGCTCACCCCTCCACTTT